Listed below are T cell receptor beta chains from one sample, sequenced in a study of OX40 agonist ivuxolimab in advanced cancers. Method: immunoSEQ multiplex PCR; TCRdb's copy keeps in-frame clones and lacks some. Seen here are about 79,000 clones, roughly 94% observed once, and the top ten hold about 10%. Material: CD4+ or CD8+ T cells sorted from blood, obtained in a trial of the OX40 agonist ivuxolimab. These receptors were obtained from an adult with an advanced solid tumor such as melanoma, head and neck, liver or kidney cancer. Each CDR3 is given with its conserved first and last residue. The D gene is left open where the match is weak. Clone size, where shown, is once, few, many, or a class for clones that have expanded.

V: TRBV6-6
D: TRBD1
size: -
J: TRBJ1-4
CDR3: CASSQGELFF
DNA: TGTGCCAGCAGCCAGGGGGAACTGTTTTTT

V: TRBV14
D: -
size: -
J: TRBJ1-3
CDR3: CASSQRSSGNTIYF
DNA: TGTGCCAGCAGCCAGCGAAGTTCTGGAAACACCATATATTTT

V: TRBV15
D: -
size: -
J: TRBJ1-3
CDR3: CATSKEQGTAGNTIYF
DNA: TGTGCCACCAGCAAGGAACAGGGAACGGCTGGAAACACCATATATTTT

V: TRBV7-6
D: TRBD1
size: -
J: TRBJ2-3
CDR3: CASSLEGTGRNTDTQYF
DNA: TGTGCCAGCAGCTTAGAGGGGACAGGAAGAAACACAGATACGCAGTATTTT

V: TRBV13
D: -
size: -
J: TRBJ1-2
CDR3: CASSLRMNGYTF
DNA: TGTGCCAGCAGCTTAAGAATGAATGGCTACACCTTC

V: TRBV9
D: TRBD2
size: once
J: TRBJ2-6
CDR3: CASSLRTSGGAAGANVLTF
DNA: TGTGCCAGCAGCCTCCGGACTAGCGGGGGGGCCGCTGGGGCCAACGTCCTGACTTTC

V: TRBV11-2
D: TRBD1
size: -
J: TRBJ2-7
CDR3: CASKGQLTYEQYF
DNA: TGTGCCAGCAAGGGACAGTTAACCTACGAGCAGTACTTC

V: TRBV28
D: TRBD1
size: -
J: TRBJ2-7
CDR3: CASSLSRGQSSYEQYF
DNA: TGTGCCAGCAGTTTGTCCCGGGGACAGAGCTCCTACGAGCAGTACTTC

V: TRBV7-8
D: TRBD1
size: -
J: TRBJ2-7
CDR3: CASSPRDRAILAGEQYF
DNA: TGTGCCAGCAGCCCCCGGGACAGGGCTATTTTGGCGGGCGAGCAGTACTTC

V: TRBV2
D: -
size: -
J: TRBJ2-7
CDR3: CASSEYVDEQYF
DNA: TGTGCCAGCAGTGAATACGTCGACGAGCAGTACTTC

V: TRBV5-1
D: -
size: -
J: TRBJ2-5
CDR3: CASSPTLLESEETQYF
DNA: TGCGCCAGCAGCCCCACCTTACTAGAGTCCGAGGAGACCCAGTACTTC

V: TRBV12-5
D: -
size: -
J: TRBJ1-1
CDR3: CASSPGQGAEAFF
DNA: TGTGCTAGTTCCCCCGGGCAGGGCGCTGAAGCTTTCTTT

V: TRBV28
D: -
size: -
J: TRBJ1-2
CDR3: CASKFGSGQHLTTYGYTF
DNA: TGTGCCAGCAAATTCGGGTCCGGACAGCACCTAACCACCTATGGCTACACCTTC

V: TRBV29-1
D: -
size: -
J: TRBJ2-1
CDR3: CSGGTYNEQFF
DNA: TGCAGCGGAGGGACCTACAATGAGCAGTTCTTC

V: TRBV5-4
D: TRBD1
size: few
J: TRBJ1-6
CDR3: CASSLGQGGSPLHF
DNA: TGTGCCAGCAGCCTCGGACAGGGTGGATCACCCCTCCACTTT

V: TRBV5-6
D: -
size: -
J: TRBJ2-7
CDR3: CASSHLYEQYF
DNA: TGTGCCAGCAGCCACCTCTACGAGCAGTACTTC

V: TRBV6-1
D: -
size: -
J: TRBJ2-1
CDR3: CASRATGPGDEQFF
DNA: TGTGCCAGCAGAGCTACGGGCCCGGGGGATGAGCAGTTCTTC

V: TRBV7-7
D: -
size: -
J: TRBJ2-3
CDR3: CASSLLREDTQYF
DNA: TGTGCCAGCAGCTTACTACGGGAAGATACGCAGTATTTT

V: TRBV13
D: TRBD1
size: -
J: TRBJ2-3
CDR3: CASSWWDRATDTQYF
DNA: TGTGCCAGCAGCTGGTGGGACAGGGCCACAGATACGCAGTATTTT

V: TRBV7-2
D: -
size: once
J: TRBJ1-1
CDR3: CASSPPGGGTEAFF
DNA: TGTGCCAGCAGCCCCCCTGGGGGGGGCACTGAAGCTTTCTTT

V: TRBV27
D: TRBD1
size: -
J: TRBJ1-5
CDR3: CASSLLRDRYQPQHF
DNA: TGTGCCAGCAGTTTGCTAAGGGACAGGTATCAGCCCCAGCATTTT

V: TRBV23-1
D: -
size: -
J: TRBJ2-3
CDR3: CASSQGGRTDTQYF
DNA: TGCGCCAGCAGTCAAGGGGGCCGCACAGATACGCAGTATTTT

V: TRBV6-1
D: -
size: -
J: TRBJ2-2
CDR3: CASNRDPINTGELFF
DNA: TGTGCCAGCAACCGGGACCCCATTAACACCGGGGAGCTGTTTTTT

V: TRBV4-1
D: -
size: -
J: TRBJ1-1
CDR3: CASSQSAEGYTEAFF
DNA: TGCGCCAGCAGCCAATCCGCGGAGGGGTACACTGAAGCTTTCTTT

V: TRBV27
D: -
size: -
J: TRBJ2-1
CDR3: CASSLSGGLVNEQFF
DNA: TGTGCCAGCAGTTTATCGGGGGGGCTTGTGAATGAGCAGTTCTTC

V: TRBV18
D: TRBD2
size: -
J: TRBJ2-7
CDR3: CASSPPGLAGHYEQYF
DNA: TGTGCCAGCTCACCACCGGGACTAGCGGGTCACTACGAGCAGTACTTC

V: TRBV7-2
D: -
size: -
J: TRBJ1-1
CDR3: CASSSNIGSEGWTEAFF
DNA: TGTGCCAGCAGCTCAAATATCGGGAGCGAGGGGTGGACTGAAGCTTTCTTT

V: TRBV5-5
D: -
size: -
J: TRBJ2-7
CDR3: CASSTNHPEQYF
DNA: TGTGCCAGCAGCACAAATCACCCTGAGCAGTACTTC

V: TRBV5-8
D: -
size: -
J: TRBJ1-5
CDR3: CASSFRGHSNQPQHF
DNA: TGTGCCAGCAGCTTCCGGGGCCATAGCAATCAGCCCCAGCATTTT

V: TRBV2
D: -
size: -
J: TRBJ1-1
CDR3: CASSEASQVFNTEAFF
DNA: TGTGCCAGCAGTGAAGCGTCCCAGGTCTTTAACACTGAAGCTTTCTTT

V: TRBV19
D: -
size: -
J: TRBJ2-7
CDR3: CASSKGEYYEQYF
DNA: TGTGCCAGTAGTAAGGGGGAATACTACGAGCAGTACTTC

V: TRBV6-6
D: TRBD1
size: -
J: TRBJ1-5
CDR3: CASTQGQGNQPQHF
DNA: TGTGCCAGCACCCAGGGACAGGGAAATCAGCCCCAGCATTTT

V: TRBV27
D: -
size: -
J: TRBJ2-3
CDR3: CASSLGHRTDTQYF
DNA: TGTGCCAGCAGTTTGGGACACCGCACAGATACGCAGTATTTT

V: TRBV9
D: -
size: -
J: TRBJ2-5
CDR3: CASSVSGTEETQYF
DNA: TGTGCCAGCAGCGTATCGGGCACAGAAGAGACCCAGTACTTC

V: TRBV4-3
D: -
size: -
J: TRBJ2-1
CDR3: CASSQEAINNEQFF
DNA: TGCGCCAGCAGCCAGGAAGCCATCAACAATGAGCAGTTCTTC

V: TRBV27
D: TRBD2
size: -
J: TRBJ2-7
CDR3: CASSLSRGGSYEQYF
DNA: TGTGCCAGCAGTTTATCTCGGGGGGGGTCCTACGAGCAGTACTTC

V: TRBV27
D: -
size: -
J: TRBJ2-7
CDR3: CASSLSGSTYEQYF
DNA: TGTGCCAGCAGTTTATCTGGCAGTACCTACGAGCAGTACTTC

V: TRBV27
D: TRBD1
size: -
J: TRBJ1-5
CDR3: CASSLGQENQPQHF
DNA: TGTGCCAGCAGTTTGGGACAGGAGAATCAGCCCCAGCATTTT

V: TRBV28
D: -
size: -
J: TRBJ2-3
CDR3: CASSRMGGTDTQYF
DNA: TGTGCCAGCAGTCGGATGGGTGGAACAGATACGCAGTATTTT

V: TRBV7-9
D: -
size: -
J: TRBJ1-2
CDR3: CASSFREDSYGYTF
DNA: TGTGCCAGCAGCTTTCGTGAGGATTCGTATGGCTACACCTTC

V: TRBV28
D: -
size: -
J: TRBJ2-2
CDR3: CASSVAEGRGTGELFF
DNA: TGTGCCAGCAGCGTGGCGGAAGGAAGAGGGACCGGGGAGCTGTTTTTT

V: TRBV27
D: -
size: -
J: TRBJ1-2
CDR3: CASSSYPTYYGYTF
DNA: TGTGCCAGCAGTTCCTATCCGACATACTATGGCTACACCTTC

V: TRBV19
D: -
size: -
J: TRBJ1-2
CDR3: CASRPKGGGSYGYTF
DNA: TGTGCCAGTAGACCAAAAGGGGGTGGGAGCTATGGCTACACCTTC

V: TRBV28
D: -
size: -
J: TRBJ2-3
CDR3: CASSTRPPDTQYF
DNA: TGTGCCAGCAGTACTCGGCCCCCAGATACGCAGTATTTT

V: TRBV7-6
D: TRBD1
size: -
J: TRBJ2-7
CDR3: CASSKRQGNEQYF
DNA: TGTGCCAGCAGCAAGAGACAGGGAAACGAGCAGTACTTC

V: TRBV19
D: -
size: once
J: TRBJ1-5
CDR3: CASSGFGGNQPQHF
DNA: TGTGCCAGTAGTGGATTTGGTGGCAATCAGCCCCAGCATTTT